This is a list of T cell receptor beta chains from one sample in a study of shared clonotypes between healthy human individuals. The method was immunoSEQ multiplex PCR; TCRdb's version includes in-frame clones alone and lacks a portion of them. The sample yields about 340,000 clones, roughly 80% seen once. The sequenced sample consisted of memory CD4+ T cells sorted from blood. These receptors all come from a man aged 30 to 45 in good health. CDR3s include the opening cysteine and the closing phenylalanine or tryptophan. The D gene is left open where the match is weak. Size is stated for part of the rows, as once, few or many counts, or as a class when the clone is expanded.

v_call	clone_size	j_call	d_call	cdr3_aa	cdr3_nt
TRBV6-5	NA	TRBJ1-2	TRBD1	CASSYLRQGNYGYTF	TGTGCCAGCAGTTACTTAAGACAGGGTAACTATGGCTACACCTTC
TRBV4-1	NA	TRBJ2-3	NA	CASSQSGRDTQYF	TGCGCCAGCAGCCAATCAGGGAGGGATACGCAGTATTTT
TRBV2	NA	TRBJ1-1	NA	CASSEVYGGQGAGWRTEAFF	TGTGCCAGCAGTGAAGTTTACGGGGGGCAAGGGGCCGGGTGGCGCACTGAAGCTTTCTTT
TRBV5-1	once	TRBJ1-1	TRBD1	CASSLGGQDGFF	TGCGCCAGCAGCTTGGGGGGACAGGATGGGTTCTTT
TRBV14	NA	TRBJ2-1	NA	CASSPFSAAPYNEQFF	TGTGCCAGCAGCCCGTTCTCCGCCGCCCCCTACAATGAGCAGTTCTTC
TRBV25-1	NA	TRBJ1-5	NA	CASSQTGGANSNQPQHF	TGTGCCAGCAGTCAGACCGGGGGGGCAAATAGCAATCAGCCCCAGCATTTT
TRBV5-1	NA	TRBJ2-5	NA	CASSKATGQETQYF	TGCGCCAGCAGCAAAGCCACAGGACAAGAGACCCAGTACTTC
TRBV5-1	NA	TRBJ2-7	TRBD2	CASSLRGELAGVTYEQYF	TGCGCCAGCAGCTTGCGCGGTGAGTTAGCGGGAGTAACCTACGAGCAGTACTTC
TRBV14	NA	TRBJ2-7	TRBD2	CASSKLAGPYEQYF	TGTGCCAGCAGCAAATTAGCGGGGCCCTACGAGCAGTACTTC
TRBV18	NA	TRBJ2-5	TRBD2	CASSPPRLAGQETQYF	TGTGCCAGCTCACCACCTCGACTAGCGGGCCAAGAGACCCAGTACTTC
TRBV9	NA	TRBJ1-3	NA	CASSGPTALAGNTIYF	TGTGCCAGCAGCGGACCGACAGCGCTGGCTGGAAACACCATATATTTT
TRBV12-5	NA	TRBJ2-7	NA	CASGTSSTHEQYF	TGTGCTAGTGGGACTAGTAGTACTCACGAGCAGTACTTC
TRBV4-1	once	TRBJ2-7	NA	CASSQGSTYEQYF	TGCGCCAGCAGCCAAGGTTCGACTTACGAGCAGTACTTC
TRBV5-6	NA	TRBJ2-1	TRBD1	CASSLFGPGQGYNEQFF	TGTGCCAGCAGCTTGTTCGGTCCTGGACAGGGGTACAATGAGCAGTTCTTC
TRBV19	NA	TRBJ2-7	NA	CASSITETPYEQYF	TGTGCCAGTAGTATTACCGAAACGCCTTACGAGCAGTACTTC
TRBV4-1	NA	TRBJ1-2	NA	CASSQDRTVSGYTF	TGCGCCAGCAGCCAAGATAGGACCGTATCAGGCTACACCTTC
TRBV7-9	NA	TRBJ1-1	NA	CASSLLAAGEAFF	TGTGCCAGCAGCTTATTGGCCGCGGGCGAAGCTTTCTTT
TRBV30	NA	TRBJ1-3	NA	CAWNRGSGNTIYF	TGTGCCTGGAATCGGGGATCTGGAAACACCATATATTTT
TRBV9	NA	TRBJ2-7	NA	CASSVVEGMGHEQYF	TGTGCCAGCAGCGTAGTGGAGGGGATGGGCCACGAGCAGTACTTC
TRBV20-1	many	TRBJ2-1	NA	CSARRNNEQFF	TGCAGTGCTAGACGGAACAATGAGCAGTTCTTC
TRBV7-9	NA	TRBJ2-7	TRBD1	CASSLDRGSDEQYF	TGTGCCAGCAGCTTAGACAGGGGTAGCGACGAGCAGTACTTC
TRBV5-6	NA	TRBJ1-4	NA	CASSLRLRGGEKLFF	TGTGCCAGCAGCTTGCGGTTGCGGGGTGGAGAAAAACTGTTTTTT
TRBV7-6	NA	TRBJ2-5	TRBD2	CASSFIRTSQETQYF	TGTGCCAGCAGCTTTATAAGGACTAGCCAAGAGACCCAGTACTTC
TRBV28	few	TRBJ2-3	NA	CASSLDRTDTQYF	TGTGCCAGCAGCCTCGATCGCACAGATACGCAGTATTTT
TRBV7-8	NA	TRBJ1-1	TRBD1	CASSLALQGVAEAFF	TGTGCCAGCAGCTTAGCGCTACAGGGGGTCGCTGAAGCTTTCTTT
TRBV6-5	NA	TRBJ1-2	NA	CASGQRGAGYTF	TGTGCCAGCGGTCAACGGGGGGCCGGCTACACCTTC
TRBV7-3	NA	TRBJ2-1	TRBD2	CASSLGLAGVNEQFF	TGTGCCAGCAGCTTGGGACTAGCGGGAGTCAATGAGCAGTTCTTC
TRBV7-6	NA	TRBJ1-4	TRBD1	CASSTRQGEKLFF	TGTGCCAGCAGCACTAGACAGGGGGAAAAACTGTTTTTT
TRBV5-1	once	TRBJ1-1	NA	CASRGRFVNTEAFF	TGCGCCAGCCGCGGGCGGTTCGTGAACACTGAAGCTTTCTTT
TRBV4-1	NA	TRBJ1-5	NA	CASSGLLNQPQHF	TGCGCCAGCTCTGGACTTCTAAATCAGCCCCAGCATTTT
TRBV5-1	NA	TRBJ2-7	NA	CASSSVASSYEQYF	TGCGCCAGCAGCTCGGTAGCGAGCTCCTACGAGCAGTACTTC
TRBV10-2	NA	TRBJ1-3	NA	CASSLRGAVAGNTIYF	TGCGCCAGCAGCCTTCGAGGGGCAGTTGCTGGAAACACCATATATTTT
TRBV30	NA	TRBJ1-2	NA	CAWRRVPGIWGYTF	TGTGCCTGGAGACGCGTCCCAGGGATTTGGGGCTACACCTTC
TRBV6-1	many	TRBJ1-2	NA	CASSERVGYYGYTF	TGTGCCAGCAGTGAAAGGGTCGGCTACTATGGCTACACCTTC
TRBV4-2	NA	TRBJ2-2	TRBD1	CASSPAYSDREGTGELFF	TGTGCCAGCAGCCCAGCCTATTCTGACAGGGAAGGGACCGGGGAGCTGTTTTTT
TRBV28	NA	TRBJ2-7	NA	CASSRGTPTYEQYF	TGTGCCAGCAGCCGCGGGACACCCACCTACGAGCAGTACTTC
TRBV2	few	TRBJ2-7	NA	CATFRDQNYEQYF	TGTGCCACCTTCCGGGACCAAAACTACGAGCAGTACTTC
TRBV5-5	NA	TRBJ2-1	TRBD2	CASSFSASGNHEQFF	TGTGCCAGCAGCTTTAGTGCTAGCGGGAATCATGAGCAGTTCTTC
TRBV18	NA	TRBJ2-3	NA	CASSPTTVSTDTQYF	TGTGCCAGCTCACCGACGACAGTCAGCACAGATACGCAGTATTTT
TRBV5-1	NA	TRBJ2-7	TRBD2	CASSLEGGSGRGF	TGCGCCAGCAGCTTGGAGGGTGGTAGCGGGAGAGGTTTC
TRBV5-6	NA	TRBJ2-1	NA	CASSFGRVHEQFF	TGTGCCAGCAGCTTTGGACGGGTCCATGAGCAGTTCTTC
TRBV5-1	NA	TRBJ2-5	NA	CASSPGDQLQETQYF	TGCGCCAGCAGCCCGGGGGACCAGCTACAAGAGACCCAGTACTTC
TRBV15	NA	TRBJ2-7	TRBD2	CATSRDWASGTYEQYF	TGTGCCACCAGCAGAGACTGGGCTAGCGGGACCTACGAGCAGTACTTC
TRBV6-6	NA	TRBJ1-5	TRBD1	CASNRGRGQPQHF	TGTGCCAGTAACAGGGGGCGAGGTCAGCCCCAGCATTTT
TRBV6-5	NA	TRBJ1-2	TRBD1	CASSYTADRRDGYTF	TGTGCCAGCAGCTACACTGCGGACAGGCGTGATGGCTACACCTTC
TRBV5-4	NA	TRBJ2-7	NA	CASSYGPHGDEQYF	TGTGCCAGCAGCTATGGACCCCACGGGGACGAGCAGTACTTC
TRBV5-4	NA	TRBJ2-7	NA	CASSWGSGDPRGYEQYF	TGTGCCAGCAGTTGGGGTAGCGGAGACCCTCGGGGCTACGAGCAGTACTTC
TRBV28	many	TRBJ2-7	NA	CASSPPAGRYEQYF	TGTGCCAGCAGTCCGCCGGCAGGGAGGTACGAGCAGTACTTC
TRBV10-1	NA	TRBJ2-5	NA	CASSESSRETQYF	TGCGCCAGCAGTGAGTCGAGCAGAGAGACCCAGTACTTC
TRBV7-6	NA	TRBJ1-1	NA	CASSSNILGDGMNTEAFF	TGTGCCAGCAGCTCAAACATCTTGGGGGACGGTATGAACACTGAAGCTTTCTTT
TRBV19	once	TRBJ2-5	NA	CASSIAASQETQYF	TGTGCCAGTAGTATAGCGGCCAGCCAAGAGACCCAGTACTTC
TRBV7-4	NA	TRBJ2-7	TRBD1	CASGFTGQSYEQYF	TGTGCCAGCGGATTTACGGGACAGTCCTACGAGCAGTACTTC
TRBV14	few	TRBJ1-5	NA	CASSQAGMDQPQHF	TGTGCCAGCAGCCAAGCAGGGATGGATCAGCCCCAGCATTTT
TRBV9	NA	TRBJ2-1	TRBD2	CASSPPLLREGRDEQFF	TGTGCCAGCAGCCCTCCCCTCTTGCGGGAGGGTCGCGATGAGCAGTTCTTC
TRBV5-4	once	TRBJ2-3	NA	CASSPVAEDTQYF	TGTGCCAGCAGCCCCGTAGCTGAGGATACGCAGTATTTT
TRBV28	NA	TRBJ1-5	NA	CASSSGLGGDQPQHF	TGTGCCAGCAGTTCGGGCCTCGGGGGGGATCAGCCCCAGCATTTT
TRBV10-2	NA	TRBJ1-1	NA	CASSLNRMNTEAFF	TGCGCCAGCAGTTTGAACAGAATGAACACTGAAGCTTTCTTT
TRBV19	NA	TRBJ2-7	NA	CASSIGGRVNEQYF	TGTGCCAGTAGTATTGGAGGCAGGGTAAACGAGCAGTACTTC
TRBV6-1	NA	TRBJ1-3	NA	CASSLAGSGNTIYF	TGTGCCAGCAGCCTGGCTGGGAGTGGAAACACCATATATTTT
TRBV2	NA	TRBJ2-1	NA	CASSYSNEQFF	TGTGCCAGCAGTTACTCCAATGAGCAGTTCTTC